The present T cell receptor beta chain was sequenced within a study of T-cell memory formation after mild COVID-19 (dated by TCRdb to the early 2020s). A note on the overall study: TCR sequence clusters from the two donors were found to be largely donor specific. Longitudinal TCRalpha and TCRbeta repertoire sequencing tracked T-cell clones expanding and contracting after mild COVID-19 in a couple of donors. Two young, previously healthy adult volunteers, one female and one male, were included in the cohort.

CDR3 length: 15 amino acids, cysteine to phenylalanine. The read is trimmed to its CDR3 DNA, 45 bases read in frame from base 1. In the germline V gene, CDR1 corresponds to MGHRA and CDR2 to YSYEKL. A distance of 15 bases separates the germline ends of V and J, which lose 5 bases and 1 base respectively. TCRdb names Illumina NovaSeq 6000 as the instrument used. cDNA libraries for TCRalpha and TCRbeta were prepared by 5'RACE using constant-segment primers, with sample barcodes and unique molecular identifiers added. RNA was extracted from every sample with Trizol reagent. Library amplification was performed in two PCR steps, and a second sample barcode and Illumina TruSeq adapters were introduced in the second step. The libraries were sequenced on an Illumina NovaSeq using 2 x 150 bp paired-end reads. Per the original workflow: With migec v1.2.7, reads were demultiplexed and then collapsed into UMI-guided consensus sequences. Using mixcr v2.1.11, UMI consensuses were aligned to TRA and TRB V and J templates and then assembled into clonotypes. A clonotype was counted as expanded or contracted only if both edgeR and NoisET called the change significant, with noise models trained on biological replicates. edgeR calls used a false discovery rate-adjusted p below 0.01 and a log2 fold-change threshold of 1. As an exploratory analysis of dynamics, PCA with hierarchical clustering was applied to max-normalized trajectories of the 1000 most abundant clonotypes. Separately sequenced CD4+ and CD8+ repertoires were used to assign the CD4 or CD8 phenotype of responding clones. TCRdb reran the public reads through fastp at Q25 and MiXCR, keeping productive beta chains. CDR3 protein sequences are deduplicated, and each keeps its most common genes and DNA. The V and J calls were not made by the authors but by TCRdb's processing. For this sample there are some 260,000 distinct CDR3 sequences; roughly 17% appear just once. Approximately 3.4% of the sample comes from the top ten.

This clonotype was detected many times. Its target antigen remains unknown. Nothing much larger sits one base from this clone, and base qualities are not available. Ficoll-Paque density gradient centrifugation was used to isolate PBMCs. Study-wide conclusions, independent of this receptor: SARS-CoV-2 specificity was not confirmed for the second-wave clones peaking on day 37. The study included only a couple of mild cases, and larger cohorts that include severe cases with pre-infection samples were judged to be necessary. From day 15 to 85, contracting clones showed balanced CD4/CD8 phenotypes, whereas a second wave of clones that expanded from day 15 to 37 leaned towards CD4+. Contracting CD4+ clones were found mainly in CM and EM memory subsets, while CD8+ clones were enriched in EMRA. Some responding clones were detected in pre-infection memory, which suggested that pre-existing cross-reactive memory T cells had joined the SARS-CoV-2 response.

The receptor's source is a man aged 18 to 29 who had mild COVID-19 (a few samples of this study predate the infection). The sample titles of this study are shuffled in the database, so cell type and time point are left out; the donor was told from shared clones. Sequencing used PBMCs or a T cell subset sorted from them (not recorded which). Recombination connected TRBV4-1 to TRBJ2-7; tentative D gene TRBD1, with 6 bases matching. The nucleotide sequence is TGCGCCAGCAGCAGGACCGGGACAACTTCCTACGAGCAGTACTTC. Its translation is CASSRTGTTSYEQYF.